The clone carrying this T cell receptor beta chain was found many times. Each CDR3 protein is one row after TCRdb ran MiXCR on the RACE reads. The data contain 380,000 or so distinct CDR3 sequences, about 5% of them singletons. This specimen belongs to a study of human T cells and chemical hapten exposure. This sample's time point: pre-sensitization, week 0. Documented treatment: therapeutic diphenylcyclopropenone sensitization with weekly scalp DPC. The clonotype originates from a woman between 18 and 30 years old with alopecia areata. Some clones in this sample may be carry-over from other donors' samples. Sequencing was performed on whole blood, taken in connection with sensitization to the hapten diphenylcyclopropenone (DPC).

The CDR3, as DNA: TGTGCCAGCAGTGCCGTCCCGGGACAGGGTTCAGTATCGTCCGAGCAGTACTTC. Translating gives CASSAVPGQGSVSSEQYF. The chain has TRBV25-1 and TRBJ2-7; 9 positions agree with TRBD1. V gave up 4 bases and J gave up 6 bases; unmatched junction bases: 19. This CDR3 is 18 amino acids long. The germline gives CDR1 MGHDK, CDR2 SYGVNS.